This is a list of T cell receptor beta chains from one sample in a study of blood T cell repertoires in COVID-19. This table comes from immunoSEQ multiplex PCR, and its TCRdb copy is limited to in-frame clones, with some not included. The data show 250,000 to 300,000 clones, roughly 89% seen once. The sample was peripheral blood. These receptor sequences come from a man aged 50-60 years with acute or convalescent COVID-19. Both conserved end residues are trimmed from each CDR3. The order of the fields is CDR3 protein, V gene, clone size, J gene. Clone size is shown for a subset of rows, as once, few, many or a class of expanded clone.

CDR3aa: ASSPIDRAILDTEAF; v_gene: TRBV21-1; abundance: .; j_gene: TRBJ1-1
CDR3aa: ASSIGQIQETQY; v_gene: TRBV19; abundance: .; j_gene: TRBJ2-5
CDR3aa: ASSFVSNEKLF; v_gene: TRBV11-1; abundance: .; j_gene: TRBJ1-4
CDR3aa: ASGSSPYEQY; v_gene: TRBV10-1; abundance: few; j_gene: TRBJ2-7
CDR3aa: ASSLTGGASGANVLT; v_gene: TRBV18; abundance: .; j_gene: TRBJ2-6
CDR3aa: SVEPSGEGEQY; v_gene: TRBV29-1; abundance: .; j_gene: TRBJ2-7
CDR3aa: ASSGTGGLNEQY; v_gene: TRBV2; abundance: .; j_gene: TRBJ2-7
CDR3aa: ASTPRSTDTQY; v_gene: TRBV7-9; abundance: few; j_gene: TRBJ2-3
CDR3aa: ASTPQWRRTPSGNTIY; v_gene: TRBV19; abundance: .; j_gene: TRBJ1-3
CDR3aa: ASSVGGGGRETQY; v_gene: TRBV9; abundance: .; j_gene: TRBJ2-5
CDR3aa: ASSPGQGPSV; v_gene: TRBV27; abundance: few; j_gene: TRBJ1-1
CDR3aa: ASSLIGSSAF; v_gene: TRBV11-2; abundance: .; j_gene: TRBJ1-1
CDR3aa: ASSANPLLIQGWSSGANVLT; v_gene: TRBV5-1; abundance: .; j_gene: TRBJ2-6
CDR3aa: AQPRGYGYT; v_gene: TRBV30; abundance: .; j_gene: TRBJ1-2
CDR3aa: ASSSRLAGDYEQY; v_gene: TRBV13; abundance: .; j_gene: TRBJ2-7
CDR3aa: ASSQEDRGSKNIQY; v_gene: TRBV4-1; abundance: .; j_gene: TRBJ2-4
CDR3aa: SVERANYGYT; v_gene: TRBV29-1; abundance: .; j_gene: TRBJ1-2
CDR3aa: AISESLTNTGELF; v_gene: TRBV10-3; abundance: many; j_gene: TRBJ2-2
CDR3aa: ASSIEGQRGHTDTQY; v_gene: TRBV19; abundance: once; j_gene: TRBJ2-3
CDR3aa: ASSQGGSRADYYGYT; v_gene: TRBV3-1/TRBV3-2; abundance: .; j_gene: TRBJ1-2
CDR3aa: ASPQGNNEKLF; v_gene: TRBV5-8; abundance: .; j_gene: TRBJ1-4
CDR3aa: ASSLWDPLFGGQETQY; v_gene: TRBV5-1; abundance: .; j_gene: TRBJ2-5
CDR3aa: ASSRGLTDTQY; v_gene: TRBV10-1; abundance: .; j_gene: TRBJ2-3
CDR3aa: ASSTSTARNSPLH; v_gene: TRBV6-5; abundance: .; j_gene: TRBJ1-6
CDR3aa: ASSQGSSGGHNEQF; v_gene: TRBV3-1/TRBV3-2; abundance: once; j_gene: TRBJ2-1
CDR3aa: ASSLGGLGYT; v_gene: TRBV11-2; abundance: few; j_gene: TRBJ1-2
CDR3aa: ASSAQGNTIY; v_gene: TRBV9; abundance: .; j_gene: TRBJ1-3
CDR3aa: ASSSTVIVGVTEAF; v_gene: TRBV5-4; abundance: .; j_gene: TRBJ1-1
CDR3aa: ASSLNGGALDTQY; v_gene: TRBV11-2; abundance: .; j_gene: TRBJ2-3
CDR3aa: ASSSGQGAPGDTQY; v_gene: TRBV3-1/TRBV3-2; abundance: .; j_gene: TRBJ2-3
CDR3aa: ASSPRGTGRHEQY; v_gene: TRBV11-3; abundance: .; j_gene: TRBJ2-7
CDR3aa: ARTGVAGNTIY; v_gene: TRBV2; abundance: .; j_gene: TRBJ1-3
CDR3aa: ASSQSSRVSQPQH; v_gene: TRBV23-1; abundance: .; j_gene: TRBJ1-5
CDR3aa: ASSDRDRGPGSSYEQY; v_gene: TRBV9; abundance: .; j_gene: TRBJ2-7
CDR3aa: ASSLGLAGGAEQF; v_gene: TRBV5-8; abundance: few; j_gene: TRBJ2-1
CDR3aa: ASSNYRSEQF; v_gene: TRBV14; abundance: .; j_gene: TRBJ2-1
CDR3aa: AISEFGGPRGDIQY; v_gene: TRBV10-3; abundance: .; j_gene: TRBJ2-4
CDR3aa: ASSSHFTNGAGYGYT; v_gene: TRBV7-8; abundance: .; j_gene: TRBJ1-2
CDR3aa: ASSAGLAGSQETQY; v_gene: TRBV5-1; abundance: .; j_gene: TRBJ2-5
CDR3aa: ASSQGTSRNEQF; v_gene: TRBV3-1/TRBV3-2; abundance: few; j_gene: TRBJ2-1
CDR3aa: ASSLPAGANTEAF; v_gene: TRBV7-6; abundance: .; j_gene: TRBJ1-1
CDR3aa: ASSLATGKGYSPLH; v_gene: TRBV5-1; abundance: .; j_gene: TRBJ1-6
CDR3aa: ASSPLGQTTNYGYT; v_gene: TRBV11-2; abundance: few; j_gene: TRBJ1-2
CDR3aa: ASSHPGLSRGYGYT; v_gene: TRBV3-1/TRBV3-2; abundance: .; j_gene: TRBJ1-2
CDR3aa: ASSLPGDRTYGYT; v_gene: TRBV7-9; abundance: .; j_gene: TRBJ1-2
CDR3aa: ASSDRGGSGNTIY; v_gene: TRBV6-1; abundance: .; j_gene: TRBJ1-3
CDR3aa: ASSPLPGQGGSYEQY; v_gene: TRBV28; abundance: .; j_gene: TRBJ2-7
CDR3aa: ASSLGQGGIGEAF; v_gene: TRBV4-1; abundance: .; j_gene: TRBJ1-1
CDR3aa: ASSSGTRLYEQY; v_gene: TRBV5-1; abundance: .; j_gene: TRBJ2-7
CDR3aa: ASSVAGGTTEAF; v_gene: TRBV9; abundance: .; j_gene: TRBJ1-1
CDR3aa: ASSFTGGETQY; v_gene: TRBV7-9; abundance: .; j_gene: TRBJ2-5
CDR3aa: ASSVPGGPTDTQY; v_gene: TRBV9; abundance: once; j_gene: TRBJ2-3
CDR3aa: ASSLDLAGFTDTQY; v_gene: TRBV5-1; abundance: few; j_gene: TRBJ2-3
CDR3aa: ASSRGNEQF; v_gene: TRBV27; abundance: .; j_gene: TRBJ2-1
CDR3aa: AWGLTGGLRYEQY; v_gene: TRBV30; abundance: .; j_gene: TRBJ2-7
CDR3aa: ASWAGGFGGEQF; v_gene: TRBV3-1/TRBV3-2; abundance: .; j_gene: TRBJ2-1